The 5 T cell receptor beta chains below were found in one sample sequenced in a study of cytomegalovirus exposure and HLA in healthy donors. The PCR made use of 60 Vbeta and 13 Jbeta primers. The assay was immunoSEQ multiplex PCR, and TCRdb's table has in-frame clones only and misses some. The data hold more than 110,000 clones, with about three quarters observed a single time. Sequenced input: PBMCs. These TCRs come from a man between 18 and 29 years old in good health and CMV-seronegative.

This chain joins TRBV7-9 and TRBJ2-3; no clear D gene. The V end was cut by 2 bases, the J end by 5 bases, with 11 bases between. Germline V gene data show CDR1 as SEHNR and CDR2 as FQNEAQ (reference sequence). This CDR3 comprises 14 residues. For the CDR3, the DNA is TGTGCCAGCAGCTTAATCCCAGATGGAGATACGCAGTATTTT. This encodes CASSLIPDGDTQYF.

The gene calls are TRBV6-1 and TRBJ2-3, with 10 bases lining up with TRBD2. This CDR3 region has 16 residues. Germline V gene lookup returns CDR1 MNHNS and CDR2 SASEGT. The V segment lost 3 bases and the J segment 1 base; nucleotides outside the gene matches: 4. The CDR3 loop is CASSEHSGGRTDTQYF. CDR3 sequence (DNA): TGTGCCAGCAGTGAGCATAGCGGGGGGCGCACAGATACGCAGTATTTT.

The J gene is TRBJ2-7, the V gene TRBV5-4, with TRBD2 matching over 8 bases. The CDR3 is 14 residues long. Germline V CDR1 and CDR2: SGHNT, YYREEE (reference sequence). J gave up 4 bases and V 5 bases, and 8 bases lay outside the gene matches. CDR3 loop: CASSRAGGSYEQYF. The CDR3 bases are TGTGCCAGCAGTAGGGCGGGGGGTTCTTACGAGCAGTACTTC. The full variable domain, in which reference TRBV5-4 and TRBJ2-7 provide the parts outside the CDR3, is ETGVTQSPTHLIKTRGQQVTLRCSSQSGHNTVSWYQQALGQGPQFIFQYYREEENGRGNFPPRFSGLQFPNYSSELNVNALELDDSALYLCASSRAGGSYEQYFGPGTRLTVT.

CDR3 loop: CASSFDSSYEQYF. Written as DNA, the CDR3 is TGCGCCAGCAGCTTCGACAGCTCCTACGAGCAGTACTTC. The genes are TRBV5-1 and TRBJ2-7; D is possibly TRBD1 (5 bases). Germline V gene lookup returns CDR1 SGHRS and CDR2 YFSETQ. Deletions cut 2 bases from V and 0 bases from J, with 6 bases between. This CDR3 has 13 residues.

The chain employs TRBV7-6 and TRBJ2-1; 10 positions agree with TRBD2. The CDR3 sequence is 15 residues long. Germline V lookup: CDR1 SGHVS, CDR2 FNYEAQ. V lost 3 bases and J lost 4; bases outside the gene matches: 3. The CDR3 DNA follows: TGTGCCAGCAGCTTCCTAGCGGGAGATTACAATGAGCAGTTCTTC. Its protein is CASSFLAGDYNEQFF.